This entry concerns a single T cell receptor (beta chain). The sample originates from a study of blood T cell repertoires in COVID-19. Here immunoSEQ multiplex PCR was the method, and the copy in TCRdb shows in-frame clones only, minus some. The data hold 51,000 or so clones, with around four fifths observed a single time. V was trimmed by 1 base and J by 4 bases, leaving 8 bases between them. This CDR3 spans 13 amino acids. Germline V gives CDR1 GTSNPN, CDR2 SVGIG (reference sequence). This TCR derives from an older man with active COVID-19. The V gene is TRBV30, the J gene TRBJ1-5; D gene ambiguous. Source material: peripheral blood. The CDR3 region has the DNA TGTGCCTGGAGTGGGGCTTATAATCAGCCCCAGCATTTT. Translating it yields CAWSGAYNQPQHF.